This T cell receptor (beta chain) was captured in a study of blood T cell repertoires in COVID-19. Study as a whole: Collection of acute and convalescent COVID-19 samples took place in the United States, Italy and Spain. PBMCs, B-cell-depleted T cells, or T cells provided the cDNA or gDNA that made up the material.

CDR1 and CDR2 (germline): SGHDT, YYEEEE. The CDR3 totals 15 residues. Trimming cost V 4 bases and J 2 bases, with 16 bases left between them. Original processing methods: Amplification of reference gene primers was used by the study to estimate nucleated cell counts. Clones were sequenced by immunoSEQ multiplex PCR, and TCRdb holds only the in-frame ones, with some missing. V and J calls and clone size come straight from that table; D and trimming were deduced from the DNA. The profile shows fewer than 200,000 clones, roughly 80% of them singletons. The V gene is TRBV5-6, the J gene TRBJ2-7, with a possible D match to TRBD2 (7 bases). The clonotype comes from a human donor in a cohort sampled during active COVID-19. Material for sequencing was peripheral blood. Here the CDR3 reads CASSGGGVATYEQYF. CDR3 DNA: TGTGCCAGCAGCGGAGGGGGGGTGGCAACCTACGAGCAGTACTTC.